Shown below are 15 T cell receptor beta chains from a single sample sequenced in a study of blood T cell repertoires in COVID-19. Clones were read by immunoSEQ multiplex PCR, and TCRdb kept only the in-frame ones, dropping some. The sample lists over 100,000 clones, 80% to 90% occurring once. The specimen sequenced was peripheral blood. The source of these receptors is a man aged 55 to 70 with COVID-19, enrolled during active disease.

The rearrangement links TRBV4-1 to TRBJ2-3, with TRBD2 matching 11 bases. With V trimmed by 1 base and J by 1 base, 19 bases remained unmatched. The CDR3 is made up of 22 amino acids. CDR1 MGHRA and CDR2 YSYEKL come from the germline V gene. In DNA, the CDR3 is TGCGCCAGCAGCCAAGGGGATAGCGCATCGGAGAAACTAGCGGGGGGCACAGATACGCAGTATTTT. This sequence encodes CASSQGDSASEKLAGGTDTQYF.

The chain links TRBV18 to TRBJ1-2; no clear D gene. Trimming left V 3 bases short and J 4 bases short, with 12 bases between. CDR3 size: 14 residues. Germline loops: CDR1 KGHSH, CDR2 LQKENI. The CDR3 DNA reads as TGTGCCAGCTCACCGAACCGGGAAACCTATGGCTACACCTTC. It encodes CASSPNRETYGYTF.

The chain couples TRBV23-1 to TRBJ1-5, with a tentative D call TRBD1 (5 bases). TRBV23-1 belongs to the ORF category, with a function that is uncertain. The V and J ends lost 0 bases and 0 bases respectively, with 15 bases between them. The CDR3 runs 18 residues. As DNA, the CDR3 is TGCGCCAGCAGTCAATCCAGGGCGAGATGGTCTAGCAATCAGCCCCAGCATTTT. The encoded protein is CASSQSRARWSSNQPQHF.

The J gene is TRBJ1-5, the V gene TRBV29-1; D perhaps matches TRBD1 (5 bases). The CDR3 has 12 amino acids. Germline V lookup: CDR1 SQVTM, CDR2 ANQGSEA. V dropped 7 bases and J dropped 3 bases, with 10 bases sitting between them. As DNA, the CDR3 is TGCAGCGCGTCAGGGTACAATCAGCCCCAGCATTTT. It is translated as CSASGYNQPQHF.

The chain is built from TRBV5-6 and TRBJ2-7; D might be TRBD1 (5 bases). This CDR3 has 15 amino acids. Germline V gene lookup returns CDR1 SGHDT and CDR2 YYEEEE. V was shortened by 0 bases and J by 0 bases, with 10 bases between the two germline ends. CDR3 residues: CASSLAGQASYEQYF. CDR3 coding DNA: TGTGCCAGCAGCTTGGCCGGACAAGCCTCCTACGAGCAGTACTTC.

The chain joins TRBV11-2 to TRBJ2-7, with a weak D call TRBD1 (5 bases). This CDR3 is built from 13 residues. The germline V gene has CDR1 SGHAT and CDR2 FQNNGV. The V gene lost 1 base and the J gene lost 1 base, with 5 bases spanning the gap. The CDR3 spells CASSLGQSYEQYF. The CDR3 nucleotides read TGTGCCAGCAGCTTAGGACAGTCCTACGAGCAGTACTTC.

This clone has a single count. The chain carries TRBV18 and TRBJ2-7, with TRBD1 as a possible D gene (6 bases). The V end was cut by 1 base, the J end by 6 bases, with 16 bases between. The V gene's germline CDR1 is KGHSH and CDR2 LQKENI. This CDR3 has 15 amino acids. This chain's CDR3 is CASSPLDKGGSEQYF. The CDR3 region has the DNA TGTGCCAGCTCACCACTCGACAAAGGGGGATCCGAGCAGTACTTC.

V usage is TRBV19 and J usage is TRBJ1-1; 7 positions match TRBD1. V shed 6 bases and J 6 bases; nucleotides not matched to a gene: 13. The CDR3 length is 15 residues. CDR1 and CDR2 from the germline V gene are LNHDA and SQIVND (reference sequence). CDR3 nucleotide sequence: TGTGCCAGTAGGACACTACGGGACAGCCTATCTGAAGCTTTCTTT. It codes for CASRTLRDSLSEAFF.

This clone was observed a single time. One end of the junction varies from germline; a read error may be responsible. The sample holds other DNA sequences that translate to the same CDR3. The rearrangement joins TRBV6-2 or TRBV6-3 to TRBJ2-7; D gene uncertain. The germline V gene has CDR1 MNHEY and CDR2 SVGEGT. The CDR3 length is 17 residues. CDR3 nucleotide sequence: TGTGCCAGCAGCTACTCGGCCGAGGAAGGATGGATGGGCGAGCAGTACTTC. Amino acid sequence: CASSYSAEEGWMGEQYF.

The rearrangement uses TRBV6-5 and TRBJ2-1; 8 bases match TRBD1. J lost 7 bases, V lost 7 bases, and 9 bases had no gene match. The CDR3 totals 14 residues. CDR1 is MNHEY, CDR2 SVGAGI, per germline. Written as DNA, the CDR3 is TGTGCCAGCACCCTGGACAGGGTTAAGAATGAGCAGTTCTTC. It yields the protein CASTLDRVKNEQFF.

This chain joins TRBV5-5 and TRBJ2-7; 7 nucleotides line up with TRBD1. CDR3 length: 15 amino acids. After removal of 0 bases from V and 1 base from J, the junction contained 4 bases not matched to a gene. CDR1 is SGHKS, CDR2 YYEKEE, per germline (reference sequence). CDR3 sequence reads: CASSLEGDRSYEQYF. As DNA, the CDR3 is TGTGCCAGCAGCTTGGAGGGGGACAGATCCTACGAGCAGTACTTC.

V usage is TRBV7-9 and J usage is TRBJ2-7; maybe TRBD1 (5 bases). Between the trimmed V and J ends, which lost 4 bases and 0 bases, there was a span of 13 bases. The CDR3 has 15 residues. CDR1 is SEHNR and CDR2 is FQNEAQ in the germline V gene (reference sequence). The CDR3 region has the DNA TGTGCCAGCAGCTCCCGGACATTTAGCTCCTACGAGCAGTACTTC. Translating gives CASSSRTFSSYEQYF.

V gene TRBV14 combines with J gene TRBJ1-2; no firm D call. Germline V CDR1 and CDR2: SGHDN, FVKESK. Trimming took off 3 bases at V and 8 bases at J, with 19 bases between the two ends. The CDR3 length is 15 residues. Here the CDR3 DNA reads TGTGCCAGCAGCCACCCTTGGGCCAGCCCAGGAGGCTACACCTTC. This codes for CASSHPWASPGGYTF.

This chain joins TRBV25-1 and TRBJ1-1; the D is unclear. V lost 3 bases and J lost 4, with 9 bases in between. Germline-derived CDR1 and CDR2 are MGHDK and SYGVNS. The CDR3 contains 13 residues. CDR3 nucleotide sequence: TGTGCCAGCAGTGATTTCGGGTCCACTGAAGCTTTCTTT. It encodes CASSDFGSTEAFF. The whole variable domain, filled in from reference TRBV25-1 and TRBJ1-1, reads EADIYQTPRYLVIGTGKKITLECSQTMGHDKMYWYQQDPGMELHLIHYSYGVNSTEKGDLSSESTVSRIRTEHFPLTLESARPSHTSQYLCASSDFGSTEAFFGQGTRLTVV.

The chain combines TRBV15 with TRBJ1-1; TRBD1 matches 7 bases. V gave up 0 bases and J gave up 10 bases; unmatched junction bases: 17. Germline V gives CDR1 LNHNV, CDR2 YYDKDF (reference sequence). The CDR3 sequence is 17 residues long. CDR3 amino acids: CATSRDQWDSDPLGAFF. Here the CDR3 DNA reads TGTGCCACCAGCAGAGATCAGTGGGACAGCGATCCGTTAGGAGCTTTCTTT.